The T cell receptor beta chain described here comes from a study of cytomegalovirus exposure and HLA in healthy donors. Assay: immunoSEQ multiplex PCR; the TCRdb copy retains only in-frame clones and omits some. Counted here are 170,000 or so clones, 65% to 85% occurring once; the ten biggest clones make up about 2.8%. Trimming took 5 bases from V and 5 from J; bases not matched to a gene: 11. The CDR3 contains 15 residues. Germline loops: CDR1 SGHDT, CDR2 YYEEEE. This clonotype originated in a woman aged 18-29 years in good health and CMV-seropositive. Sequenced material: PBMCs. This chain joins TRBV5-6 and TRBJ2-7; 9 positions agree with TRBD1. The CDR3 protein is CASRARGTGYDEQYF. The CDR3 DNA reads TGTGCCAGCAGGGCTCGCGGGACAGGGTATGACGAGCAGTACTTC.